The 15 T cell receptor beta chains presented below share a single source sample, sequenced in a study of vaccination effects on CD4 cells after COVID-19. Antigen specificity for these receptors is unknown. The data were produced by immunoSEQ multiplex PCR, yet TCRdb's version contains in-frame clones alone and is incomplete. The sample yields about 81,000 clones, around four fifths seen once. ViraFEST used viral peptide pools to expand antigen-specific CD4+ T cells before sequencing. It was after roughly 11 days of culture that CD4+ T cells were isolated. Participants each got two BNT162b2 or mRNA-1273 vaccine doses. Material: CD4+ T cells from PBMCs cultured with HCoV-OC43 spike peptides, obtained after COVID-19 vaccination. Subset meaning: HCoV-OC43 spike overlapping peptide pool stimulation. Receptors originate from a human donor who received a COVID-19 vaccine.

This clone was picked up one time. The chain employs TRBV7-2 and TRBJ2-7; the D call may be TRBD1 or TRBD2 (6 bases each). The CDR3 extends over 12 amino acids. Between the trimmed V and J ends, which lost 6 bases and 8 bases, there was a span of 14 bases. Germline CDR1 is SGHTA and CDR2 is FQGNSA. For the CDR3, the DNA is TGTGCCAGCAGTCGGGCCGGGGGCCAGCAGTACGTC. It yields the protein CASSRAGGQQYV.

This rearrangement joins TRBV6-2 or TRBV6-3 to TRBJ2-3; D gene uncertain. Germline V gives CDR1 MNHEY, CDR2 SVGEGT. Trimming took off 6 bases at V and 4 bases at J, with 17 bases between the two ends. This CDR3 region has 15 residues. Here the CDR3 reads CASSPVWVTADTQYF. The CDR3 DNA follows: TGTGCCAGCAGCCCGGTGTGGGTAACCGCAGATACGCAGTATTTT.

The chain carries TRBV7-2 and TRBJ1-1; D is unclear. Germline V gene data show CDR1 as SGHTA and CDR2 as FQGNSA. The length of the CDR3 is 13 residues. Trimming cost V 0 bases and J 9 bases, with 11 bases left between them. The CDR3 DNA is TGTGCCAGCAGCTTAGCGGAGGGCCTTCAAGCTTTCTTT. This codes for CASSLAEGLQAFF.

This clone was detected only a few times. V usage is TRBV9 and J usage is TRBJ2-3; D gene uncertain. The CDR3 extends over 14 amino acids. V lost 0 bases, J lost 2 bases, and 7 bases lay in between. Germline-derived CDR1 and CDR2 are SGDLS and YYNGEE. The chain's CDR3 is CASSVDPSTDTQYF. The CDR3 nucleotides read TGTGCCAGCAGCGTAGACCCCTCCACAGATACGCAGTATTTT.

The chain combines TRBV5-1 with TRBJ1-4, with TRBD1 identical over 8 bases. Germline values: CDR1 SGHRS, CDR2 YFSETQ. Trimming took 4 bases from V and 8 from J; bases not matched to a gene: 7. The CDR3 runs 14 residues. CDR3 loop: CASSIGTGAEKLFF. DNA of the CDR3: TGCGCCAGCAGCATCGGGACAGGTGCCGAAAAACTGTTTTTT.

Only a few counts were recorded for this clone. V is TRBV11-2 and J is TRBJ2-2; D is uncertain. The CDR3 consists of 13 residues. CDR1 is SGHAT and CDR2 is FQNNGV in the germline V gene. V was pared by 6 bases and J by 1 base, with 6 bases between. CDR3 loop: CASSLWNTGELFF. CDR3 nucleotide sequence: TGTGCCAGCAGTTTGTGGAACACCGGGGAGCTGTTTTTT.

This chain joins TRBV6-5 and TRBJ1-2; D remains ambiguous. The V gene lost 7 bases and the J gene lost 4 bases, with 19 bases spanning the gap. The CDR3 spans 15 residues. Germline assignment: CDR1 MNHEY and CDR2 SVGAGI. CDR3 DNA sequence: TGTGCCAGCATTTCTGTTAGGACGGACGCCTATGGCTACACCTTC. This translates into CASISVRTDAYGYTF.

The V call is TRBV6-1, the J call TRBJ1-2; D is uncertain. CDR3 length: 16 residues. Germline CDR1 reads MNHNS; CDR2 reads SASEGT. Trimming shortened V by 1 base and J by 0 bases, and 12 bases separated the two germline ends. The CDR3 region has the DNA TGTGCCAGCAGTGAAGGGCAACCTAGAACTAACTATGGCTACACCTTC. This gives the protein CASSEGQPRTNYGYTF.

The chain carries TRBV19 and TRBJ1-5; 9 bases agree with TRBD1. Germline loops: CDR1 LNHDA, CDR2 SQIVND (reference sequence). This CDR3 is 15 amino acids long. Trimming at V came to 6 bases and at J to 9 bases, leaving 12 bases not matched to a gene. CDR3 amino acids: CASRLGQGYQSPQHF. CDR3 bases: TGTGCCAGTAGATTGGGACAGGGCTATCAATCGCCCCAGCATTTT.

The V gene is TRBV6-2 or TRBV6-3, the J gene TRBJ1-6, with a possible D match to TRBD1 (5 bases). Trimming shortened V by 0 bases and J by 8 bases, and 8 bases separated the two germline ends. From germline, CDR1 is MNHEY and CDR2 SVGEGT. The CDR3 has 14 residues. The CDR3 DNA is TGTGCCAGCAGTTACTCGTGGGGGGATTCACCCCTCCACTTT. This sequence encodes CASSYSWGDSPLHF.

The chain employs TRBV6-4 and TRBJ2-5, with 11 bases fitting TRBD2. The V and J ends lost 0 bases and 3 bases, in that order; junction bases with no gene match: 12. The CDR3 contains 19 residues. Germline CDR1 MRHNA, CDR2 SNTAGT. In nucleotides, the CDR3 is TGTGCCAGCAGTGACTCGGCGAAGGATAGCGGGGGGGCGAAAGAGACCCAGTACTTC. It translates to CASSDSAKDSGGAKETQYF.

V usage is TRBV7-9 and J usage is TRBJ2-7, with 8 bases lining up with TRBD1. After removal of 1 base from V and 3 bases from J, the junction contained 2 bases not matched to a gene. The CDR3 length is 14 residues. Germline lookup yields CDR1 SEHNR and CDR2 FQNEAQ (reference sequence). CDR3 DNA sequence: TGTGCCAGCAGCTTAGGACAGGGGTACTACGAGCAGTACGTC. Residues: CASSLGQGYYEQYV.

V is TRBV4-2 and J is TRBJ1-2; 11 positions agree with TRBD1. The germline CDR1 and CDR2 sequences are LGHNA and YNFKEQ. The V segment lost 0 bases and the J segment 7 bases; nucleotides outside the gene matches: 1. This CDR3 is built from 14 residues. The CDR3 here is CASSQEGTGGGYTF. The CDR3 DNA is TGTGCCAGCAGCCAAGAAGGGACAGGGGGTGGCTACACCTTC.

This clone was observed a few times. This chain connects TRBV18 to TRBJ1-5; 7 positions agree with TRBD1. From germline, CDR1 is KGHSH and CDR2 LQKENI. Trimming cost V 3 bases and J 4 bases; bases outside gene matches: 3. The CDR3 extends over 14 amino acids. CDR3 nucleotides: TGTGCCAGCTCACCCACAGGGGCAAATCAGCCCCAGCATTTT. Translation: CASSPTGANQPQHF.

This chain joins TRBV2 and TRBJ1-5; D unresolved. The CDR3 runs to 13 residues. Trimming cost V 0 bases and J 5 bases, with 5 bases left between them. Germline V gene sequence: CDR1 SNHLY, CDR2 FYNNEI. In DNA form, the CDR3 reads TGTGCCAGCAGTGAAGCGCGTTATCAGCCCCAGCATTTT. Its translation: CASSEARYQPQHF.